The rows below give T cell receptor beta chains drawn from one sample of a study of shared clonotypes between healthy human individuals. Data came from immunoSEQ multiplex PCR; TCRdb stores just in-frame clones and leaves some out. The sample lists about a million clones, approximately 75% occurring once. The sequenced sample consisted of memory CD4+ T cells from PBMCs. The receptors shown here come from a man between 18 and 35 years old in good health. Some clones in this sample may be carry-over from other donors' samples. Each CDR3 is given with its conserved first and last residue. D genes are given only for firm matches. Where a row states a size, it is once, few, many or the class of an expanded clone; other rows omit it.

d_call | j_call | v_call | clone_size | cdr3_nt | cdr3_aa
- | TRBJ1-1 | TRBV6-5 | - | TGTGCCAGCAGTTACTCATCAAGGGGAGGGAACACTGAAGCTTTCTTT | CASSYSSRGGNTEAFF
- | TRBJ1-2 | TRBV29-1 | - | TGCAGCGTGTTCACAGGGCGGGATGGCTACACCTTC | CSVFTGRDGYTF
TRBD1 | TRBJ2-1 | TRBV10-3 | once | TGTGCCACCGGACAGGGGGTCTACAATGAGCAGTTCTTC | CATGQGVYNEQFF
TRBD2 | TRBJ2-5 | TRBV6-6 | - | TGTGCCAGCAGCTCTCCGGGGACTAGAGTAATGCCCCAGTACTTC | CASSSPGTRVMPQYF
- | TRBJ2-6 | TRBV29-1 | once | TGCAGCGTTGAGCAAGCGGGCTACTCTGGGGCCAACGTCCTGACTTTC | CSVEQAGYSGANVLTF
TRBD2 | TRBJ2-3 | TRBV4-1 | - | TGCGCCAGCAGCCAAGAGCTAGCGGGAGCTGAAGATACGCAGTATTTT | CASSQELAGAEDTQYF
- | TRBJ1-2 | TRBV5-4 | - | TGTGCCAGCAGCCCCGGTGGGGTCAGCACTAACTATGGCTACACCTTC | CASSPGGVSTNYGYTF
- | TRBJ2-6 | TRBV6-1 | - | TGTGCCAGCAGTGGGACGGGACACCTCTCTGGGGCCAACGTCCTGACTTTC | CASSGTGHLSGANVLTF
- | TRBJ1-2 | TRBV6-6 | few | TGTGCCAGCAGTTCGACAGGTGACTATGGCTACACCTTC | CASSSTGDYGYTF
- | TRBJ2-1 | TRBV7-2 | - | TGTGCTAGCAGCTTCCTCCGGATGGGCAATGAGCAGTTCTTC | CASSFLRMGNEQFF
TRBD1 | TRBJ2-3 | TRBV29-1 | few | TGCAGCGTTGATGGGACAGGGGGTTTCACAGATACGCAGTATTTT | CSVDGTGGFTDTQYF
- | TRBJ1-5 | TRBV19 | - | TGTGCCAGTAGAGCCTCGGCGGGCTACGGGAAGCCCCAGCATTTT | CASRASAGYGKPQHF
TRBD2 | TRBJ2-1 | TRBV28 | - | TGTGCCAGCAAGAAAGGACTAGGCCCCTACAATGAGCAGTTCTTC | CASKKGLGPYNEQFF
- | TRBJ1-2 | TRBV5-4 | - | TGTGCCAGCATATACAAGGACCAACACTATGGCTACACCTTC | CASIYKDQHYGYTF
TRBD2 | TRBJ2-1 | TRBV7-2 | - | TGTGCCAGCAGCGGGGGACTAGCTGTGGGTGCCCCCCAGTTCTTC | CASSGGLAVGAPQFF
TRBD1 | TRBJ1-5 | TRBV28 | - | TGTGCCAGCAGTTTTAGGGGGCATAATCAGCCCCAGCATTTT | CASSFRGHNQPQHF
TRBD2 | TRBJ2-2 | TRBV6-5 | - | TGTGCCAGCACCTCCGGCCTCCTAGCGGCCGGGGAGCTGTTTTTT | CASTSGLLAAGELFF
- | TRBJ1-1 | TRBV6-5 | - | TGTGCCAGCAGCCTGAGGACCGCGAGAACTGAAGCTTTCTTT | CASSLRTARTEAFF
TRBD1 | TRBJ1-5 | TRBV5-4 | few | TGTGCCAGCAGCTCCCAGGGGGGGAGGGTGAGCAATCAGCCCCAGCATTTT | CASSSQGGRVSNQPQHF
TRBD2 | TRBJ2-7 | TRBV5-1 | - | TGCGCCAGCAGCGGGGGACTAGCGGGACCCTACGAGCAGTACTTC | CASSGGLAGPYEQYF
- | TRBJ2-1 | TRBV7-2 | - | TGTGCCAGCAGCTTAGATTACTACAATGAGCAGTTCTTC | CASSLDYYNEQFF
- | TRBJ2-5 | TRBV4-1 | - | TGCGCCAGCAGCCCCTCGGAGTACCCTCAAGAGACCCAGTACTTC | CASSPSEYPQETQYF
- | TRBJ2-7 | TRBV9 | - | TGTGCCAGCAGCGTAGCTCAGGGTTACGAGCAGTACTTC | CASSVAQGYEQYF
TRBD1 | TRBJ1-1 | TRBV4-2 | - | TGTGCCAGCAGCCGAGAGGGGGCGGACACTGAAGCTTTCTTT | CASSREGADTEAFF
- | TRBJ1-1 | TRBV28 | - | TGTGCCAGCACCTTAGGGACAAACGGGGCGGAAGCTTTCTTT | CASTLGTNGAEAFF
TRBD1 | TRBJ1-2 | TRBV28 | - | TGTGCCAGCAGTTTACAGGGGGCCTACAACTATGGCTACACCTTC | CASSLQGAYNYGYTF
- | TRBJ2-5 | TRBV18 | - | TGTGCCAGCTCACCCGGACCGGGGAGCCAAGAGACCCAGTACTTC | CASSPGPGSQETQYF
TRBD1 | TRBJ1-2 | TRBV5-4 | - | TGTGCCAGCAGCAGGACAGGGGGATCCTATGGCTACACCTTC | CASSRTGGSYGYTF
- | TRBJ2-5 | TRBV29-1 | few | TGCAGCGTTTCAGCCCAAGAGACCCAGTACTTC | CSVSAQETQYF
TRBD2 | TRBJ2-7 | TRBV5-6 | - | TGTGCCAGCAGCTGGGGACTAGCGGGAGTACCCGAGCAGTACTTC | CASSWGLAGVPEQYF
- | TRBJ1-2 | TRBV2 | few | TGTGCCAGCAGTGAACAGGGTACCACAGAAGGCTACACCTTC | CASSEQGTTEGYTF
TRBD2 | TRBJ2-7 | TRBV28 | - | TGTGCCAGCATCATGGGCGGGACTAGCGGGAGTATCGACGAGCAGTACTTC | CASIMGGTSGSIDEQYF
TRBD1 | TRBJ1-2 | TRBV6-5 | - | TGTGCCAGCAGTTGGAACAGGGGCAACTATGGCTACACCTTC | CASSWNRGNYGYTF
TRBD1 | TRBJ2-7 | TRBV5-1 | - | TGCGCCAGTACCTCGGGACAGGGCCCCTACGAGCAGTACTTC | CASTSGQGPYEQYF
- | TRBJ1-1 | TRBV28 | once | TGTGCCAGCAGTGGAATGGGCCGGCGTATTCGTGCTTTCTTT | CASSGMGRRIRAFF
- | TRBJ1-4 | TRBV18 | - | TGTGCCAGCTCACCCGCTCGGACGCAGAATGAAAAACTGTTTTTT | CASSPARTQNEKLFF
- | TRBJ1-2 | TRBV9 | - | TGTGCCAGCAGCGTAACCACTAACTATGGCTACACCTTC | CASSVTTNYGYTF
- | TRBJ1-2 | TRBV6-5 | - | TGTGCCACCATCCCCCCAGCCGCTCCTTATGGCTACACCTTC | CATIPPAAPYGYTF
- | TRBJ2-1 | TRBV5-6 | once | TGTGCCAGCAGCTTGGCACAGCTCATCTACAATGAGCAGTTCTTC | CASSLAQLIYNEQFF
TRBD1 | TRBJ1-3 | TRBV7-2 | - | TGTGCCAGCAGCCCCGGCCAGACAGGGGGCGGAAACACCATATATTTT | CASSPGQTGGGNTIYF
TRBD1 | TRBJ1-4 | TRBV5-1 | few | TGCGCCAGCAGCTTGGCCGGGGACAGGGTGGAAAAACTGTTTTTT | CASSLAGDRVEKLFF
TRBD1 | TRBJ2-2 | TRBV7-3 | - | TGTGCCAGCAGCTTTGGACAGGGGAACACCGGGGAGCTGTTTTTT | CASSFGQGNTGELFF
TRBD1 | TRBJ2-7 | TRBV28 | - | TGTGCCAGCAGTTCCGGGACAGTCTACGAGCAGTACTTC | CASSSGTVYEQYF
- | TRBJ2-1 | TRBV5-1 | - | TGCGCCAGCAGCCCTTCGATAACGTACAATGAGCAGTTCTTC | CASSPSITYNEQFF
- | TRBJ1-5 | TRBV9 | - | TGTGCCAGCAGCCCTTCTTGGGACAAAGATCAGCCCCAGCATTTT | CASSPSWDKDQPQHF
- | TRBJ2-4 | TRBV27 | once | TGTGCCAGCAGTCCACGACCGGGACATATAAACATTCAGTACTTC | CASSPRPGHINIQYF
- | TRBJ2-1 | TRBV18 | - | TGTGCCAGCCACAGCGGCTCCTACAATGAGCAGTTCTTC | CASHSGSYNEQFF
- | TRBJ1-2 | TRBV6-5 | - | TGTGCCAGCAGTTACTCCGGCTGGAATGGCTACACCTTC | CASSYSGWNGYTF
- | TRBJ1-5 | TRBV19 | - | TGTGCCAGTAGTATATTATCTCGAGCAGAAATTAGCAATCAGCCCCAGCATTTT | CASSILSRAEISNQPQHF
- | TRBJ2-5 | TRBV20-1 | - | TGCAGTGAGGTAGACCAAGAGACCCAGTACTTC | CSEVDQETQYF
- | TRBJ1-3 | TRBV11-2 | - | TGTGCCAGCAGCTCACCGACTCGAAACACCATATATTTT | CASSSPTRNTIYF
- | TRBJ1-2 | TRBV28 | few | TGTGCCAGCAGTCCCGGGGCCTATGGCTACACCTTC | CASSPGAYGYTF
- | TRBJ1-4 | TRBV21-1 | few | TGTGCCAGCAGCAAAGAGTGGGAAAAACTGTTTTTT | CASSKEWEKLFF
- | TRBJ1-1 | TRBV2 | few | TGTGCCAGCACTGCGAACACTGAAGCTTTCTTT | CASTANTEAFF
- | TRBJ2-1 | TRBV7-2 | many | TGTGCCAGCAGCCCGACCTACAATGAGCAGTTCTTC | CASSPTYNEQFF
TRBD1 | TRBJ1-1 | TRBV10-3 | - | TGTGCCATCAGTAAGAACCCGGGACAGGGGAACACTGAAGCTTTCTTT | CAISKNPGQGNTEAFF
TRBD1 | TRBJ2-5 | TRBV5-1 | - | TGCGCCAGCAGCGGGCAGACAGGGGGCTTTGAGACCCAGTACTTC | CASSGQTGGFETQYF
TRBD1 | TRBJ1-1 | TRBV2 | few | TGTGCCAGCAGTGAAGTATCAGGGGGAACTGAAGCTTTCTTT | CASSEVSGGTEAFF
TRBD1 | TRBJ2-7 | TRBV9 | - | TGTGCCAGCAGCGTAGGGACAGGGGGCGTTTACGAGCAGTACTTC | CASSVGTGGVYEQYF